This is a list of T cell receptor beta chains from one sample in a study of technical replicates of blood from a handful of donors. Produced via immunoSEQ multiplex PCR; TCRdb's table is partial and in-frame only. Here the sample spans under 95,000 clones, around 94% being singletons. What was sequenced was T cells isolated from PBMCs. The receptor source for this set is a human donor in good health. The conserved cysteine and the conserved F or W are not part of the CDR3 here.

V gene	J gene	CDR3 protein
TRBV6-1	TRBJ2-7	ASSYAGPYEQY
TRBV6-5	TRBJ2-1	ASRLTGSSYNEQF
TRBV15	TRBJ2-3	ATSEQRGAGSDTQY
TRBV5-4	TRBJ1-2	ASRTTGSIGYT
TRBV19	TRBJ1-2	ASSIEAGLTYGYT
TRBV20-1	TRBJ2-3	SGAPTDTQY
TRBV10-2	TRBJ2-5	ASKGTSREETQY
TRBV18	TRBJ2-7	ASSPQGLAAGTYEQY
TRBV9	TRBJ2-1	ASSVGRLAGGGQF
TRBV7-8	TRBJ2-1	ASSSGGRSYNEQF
TRBV25-1	TRBJ1-1	ASSGQETGIGTEAF